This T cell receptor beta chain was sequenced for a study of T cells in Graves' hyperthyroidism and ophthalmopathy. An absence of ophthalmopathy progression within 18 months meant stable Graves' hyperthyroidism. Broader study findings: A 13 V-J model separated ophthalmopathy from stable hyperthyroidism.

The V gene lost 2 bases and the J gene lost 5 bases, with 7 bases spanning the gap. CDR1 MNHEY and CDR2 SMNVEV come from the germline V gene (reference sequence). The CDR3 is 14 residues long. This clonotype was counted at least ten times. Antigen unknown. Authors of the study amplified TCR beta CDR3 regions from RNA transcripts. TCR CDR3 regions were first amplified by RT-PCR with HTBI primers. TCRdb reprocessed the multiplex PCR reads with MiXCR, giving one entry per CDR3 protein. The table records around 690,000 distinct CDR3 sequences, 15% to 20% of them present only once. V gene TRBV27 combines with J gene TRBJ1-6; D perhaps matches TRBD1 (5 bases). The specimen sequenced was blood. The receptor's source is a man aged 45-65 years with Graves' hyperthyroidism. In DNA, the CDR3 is TGTGCCAGCAGTTTACAGGGTAATAATTCACCCCTCCACTTT. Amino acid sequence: CASSLQGNNSPLHF.